The clone carrying this T cell receptor (beta chain) was seen only once. This entry comes from a study of blood T cell repertoires in COVID-19. Across the study: COVID-19 samples from acute and convalescent phases originated in the United States, Italy and Spain. PBMCs, B-cell-depleted T cells, or T cells were the source of the cDNA or gDNA that made up the material.

Original handling: For nucleated cells, counts were estimated from reference gene primer amplification. TCRdb's copy holds only in-frame clones and misses some; the assay was immunoSEQ multiplex PCR. Clone size and V and J calls were adopted from that table, with D and trimming inferred from the DNA. Among around 50,000 clones, roughly 86% were seen once, and the ten largest hold approximately 14%. Per germline, CDR1 ENHRY and CDR2 SYGVKD. The CDR3 has 15 amino acids. V lost 1 base and J lost 5, with 14 bases in between. The sequenced sample was peripheral blood. This clonotype originated in a human donor in a cohort sampled during active COVID-19. The gene calls are TRBV10-3 and TRBJ1-1, with D possibly being TRBD1 (5 bases). The CDR3 loop is CAISEFQGSKTEAFF. CDR3 coding DNA: TGTGCCATCAGTGAGTTTCAGGGTAGCAAAACTGAAGCTTTCTTT.